This entry lists 22 T cell receptor beta chains sequenced from one sample in a study of blood T cells in healthy people across ages. A second roughly 6 to 11 cycle PCR used barcoded and J-beta primers. TCRdb re-called the 5' RACE reads with MiXCR, one entry per CDR3 protein. The sample carries some 1.1 million distinct CDR3 sequences, less than 45% recorded once. The sample taken for sequencing was blood. Receptors were obtained from a man between 18 and 29 years old in good health.

The chain uses TRBV20-1 and TRBJ1-1, with D possibly being TRBD1 (5 bases). Germline CDR1 DFQATT, CDR2 SNEGSKA (reference sequence). This CDR3 has 13 residues. Between the trimmed V and J ends, which lost 5 bases and 2 bases, there was a span of 12 bases. DNA for the CDR3: TGCAGTGCTTTGTTTAGGACAAACACTGAAGCTTTCTTT. Its protein is CSALFRTNTEAFF.

This chain connects TRBV6-6 to TRBJ1-1; no firm D call. Germline V CDR1 and CDR2: MNHNY, SVGAGI (reference sequence). The CDR3 consists of 16 residues. Trimming removed 2 bases at V and 0 bases at J, with 13 bases between. CDR3 in DNA: TGTGCCAGCAGTTACGGTTCGGAAACCTTGAACACTGAAGCTTTCTTT. It yields the protein CASSYGSETLNTEAFF.

This sequence joins TRBV4-1 and TRBJ2-5, with 7 bases aligning to TRBD1. V was clipped by 5 bases and J by 1 base; unmatched bases: 4. The CDR3 length is 14 residues. Germline V gives CDR1 MGHRA, CDR2 YSYEKL. The CDR3 sequence: CASSWTGLQETQYF. CDR3 DNA sequence: TGCGCCAGCAGCTGGACAGGCCTCCAAGAGACCCAGTACTTC.

This clonotype was found a few times. The V gene is TRBV28, the J gene TRBJ2-3; D is undetermined. Germline V CDR1 and CDR2: MDHEN, SYDVKM. The CDR3 has 13 amino acids. Trimming took off 6 bases at V and 3 bases at J, with 10 bases between the two ends. The CDR3 coding sequence is TGTGCCAGCAGCTCTGTGGCGACAGATACGCAGTATTTT. This encodes CASSSVATDTQYF. The variable domain in full, completed from reference TRBV28 and TRBJ2-3, reads DVKVTQSSRYLVKRTGEKVFLECVQDMDHENMFWYRQDPGLGLRLIYFSYDVKMKEKGDIPEGYSVSREKKERFSLILESASTNQTSMYLCASSSVATDTQYFGPGTRLTVL.

This clonotype was seen only once. V is TRBV28 and J is TRBJ2-3, with D possibly TRBD2 on 6 matching bases. The CDR3 spans 13 residues. V gave up 6 bases and J gave up 10 bases, with 17 bases separating them. Germline-derived CDR1 and CDR2 are MDHEN and SYDVKM. CDR3: CASSPPEGRAQYF. In DNA form, the CDR3 reads TGTGCCAGCAGCCCCCCGGAGGGAAGGGCGCAGTATTTT.

This clonotype was seen more than once but under ten times. Here the CDR3 reads CSAETSGNTGELFF. In DNA, the CDR3 is TGCAGTGCAGAAACTAGCGGGAACACCGGGGAGCTGTTTTTT. The V gene is TRBV20-1, the J gene TRBJ2-2; 8 nucleotides line up with TRBD2. Germline V CDR1 and CDR2: DFQATT, SNEGSKA (reference sequence). V lost 6 bases, J lost 1 base, and 4 bases stayed unmatched. The CDR3 is 14 amino acids.

Of note for this clonotype: At one end the junction does not follow the germline gene, possibly because of a read error. V and J are TRBV4-3 and TRBJ2-3; D is possibly TRBD2 (5 bases). CDR3 size: 16 residues. Germline loops: CDR1 LGHNA, CDR2 YSLEER. In DNA, the CDR3 is TGCGCCAGCAGCCAAGGAGGGCACGGGTTCACAGATGCGCAGTATTTT. The encoded protein is CASSQGGHGFTDAQYF.

The chain recombines TRBV6-2 or TRBV6-3 with TRBJ1-5; D not certain. The CDR3 totals 20 residues. Trimming left V 0 bases short and J 7 bases short, with 28 bases between. CDR1 is MNHEY and CDR2 is SVGEGT in the germline V gene. The CDR3 nucleotides are TGTGCCAGCAGTTACTCGAGTAATCATCTTGGTGCGGGTTTTAAGCAGCCCCAGCATTTT. As protein: CASSYSSNHLGAGFKQPQHF.

This clonotype was picked up a small number of times. This chain joins TRBV2 and TRBJ2-1; 8 bases fit TRBD2. The CDR3 has 13 amino acids. The germline gives CDR1 SNHLY, CDR2 FYNNEI. V shed 7 bases and J 6 bases; nucleotides not matched to a gene: 5. CDR3 nucleotide sequence: TGTGCCAGCAAACGGGGGGGGACCAATGAGCAGTTCTTC. Its protein is CASKRGGTNEQFF.

This clonotype was observed many times. V and J are TRBV20-1 and TRBJ2-6, with a weak D call TRBD1 (6 bases). From germline, CDR1 is DFQATT and CDR2 SNEGSKA (reference sequence). Trimming cost V 5 bases and J 0 bases, with 20 bases left between them. The CDR3 contains 18 residues. CDR3 in DNA: TGCAGTGCTTCAGCTCGGACAGCCCTTAACTCTGGGGCCAACGTCCTGACTTTC. Protein product: CSASARTALNSGANVLTF.

Only a few counts were recorded for this clonotype. The rearrangement joins TRBV5-6 to TRBJ1-2, with 7 positions matching TRBD1. V was pared by 1 base and J by 4 bases, with 7 bases of the junction left unmatched. This CDR3 is 15 amino acids long. Germline V gene lookup returns CDR1 SGHDT and CDR2 YYEEEE. The CDR3 loop is CASSLMFGQVYGYTF. Written as DNA, the CDR3 is TGTGCCAGCAGCTTGATGTTCGGACAGGTCTATGGCTACACCTTC.

This clonotype was found a few times. The chain couples TRBV7-2 to TRBJ1-6; D not certain. Germline V gene data show CDR1 as SGHTA and CDR2 as FQGNSA. CDR3 length: 12 amino acids. The V end lost 1 base, the J end lost 11 bases, and 6 bases lay between the germline ends. CDR3 DNA sequence: TGTGCCAGCAGCTTAGTTGGGGCACCCCTCCACTTT. The encoded protein is CASSLVGAPLHF.

This CDR3 reads CSARGEGGKTQYF. Written as DNA, the CDR3 is TGCAGTGCTAGAGGGGAGGGAGGGAAGACCCAGTACTTC. The rearrangement joins TRBV20-1 to TRBJ2-5; 7 nucleotides match TRBD2. The J segment lost 6 bases and the V segment lost 1 base, leaving 5 bases of the junction unmatched. Germline CDR1 is DFQATT and CDR2 is SNEGSKA (reference sequence). This CDR3 is built from 13 residues.

J is TRBJ1-3 and V is TRBV9; D remains unclear. Germline V gene sequence: CDR1 SGDLS, CDR2 YYNGEE. V lost 3 bases and J lost 1, with 14 bases in between. The CDR3 totals 16 residues. The CDR3 spells CASSAKGGSSGNTIYF. The CDR3 nucleotides are TGTGCCAGCAGCGCCAAGGGTGGGTCGTCTGGAAACACCATATATTTT.

The rearrangement joins TRBV20-1 to TRBJ2-3; D unresolved. CDR1 DFQATT and CDR2 SNEGSKA come from the germline V gene (reference sequence). The CDR3 is made up of 14 amino acids. Trimming cost V 0 bases and J 4 bases, with 11 bases left between them. This CDR3 reads CSARDLGLADTQYF. In nucleotides, the CDR3 is TGCAGTGCTAGAGATCTAGGGCTAGCAGATACGCAGTATTTT.

This clonotype was picked up a small number of times. J is TRBJ2-3 and V is TRBV6-2 or TRBV6-3; D is possibly TRBD1 or TRBD2 (5 bases each). The germline V gene encodes CDR1 MNHEY and CDR2 SVGEGT. Trimming shortened V by 5 bases and J by 2 bases, and 17 bases separated the two germline ends. The CDR3 has 16 residues. As DNA, the CDR3 is TGTGCCAGCAGTCGTTTGGCCGGGACCTTCACAGATACGCAGTATTTT. This codes for CASSRLAGTFTDTQYF.

This clonotype was picked up a small number of times. CDR3 nucleotides: TGTGCCATCAGTGAAGGGGGGACAGGCTACGAGCAGTACTTC. The encoded protein is CAISEGGTGYEQYF. V and J are TRBV10-3 and TRBJ2-7, with 8 bases matching TRBD1. CDR1 is ENHRY, CDR2 SYGVKD, per germline. J was trimmed by 3 bases and V by 3 bases; bases with no gene match: 4. CDR3 length: 14 residues.

This chain connects TRBV20-1 to TRBJ2-1, with TRBD2 matching 7 bases. The better agreement between TRBJ2-7 and the DNA end casts doubt on the J call. The CDR3 consists of 14 residues. Germline lookup yields CDR1 DFQATT and CDR2 SNEGSKA (reference sequence). The CDR3 region has the DNA TGCAGTGCCCAGACTAGCCACTCCTACAATGAGCAGTACTTC. This encodes CSAQTSHSYNEQYF.

This clonotype has ten or more counts. This chain joins TRBV29-1 and TRBJ2-3; perhaps TRBD1 as D (6 bases). Germline values: CDR1 SQVTM, CDR2 ANQGSEA. CDR3 length equals 15 residues. Between the trimmed V and J ends, which lost 7 bases and 0 bases, there was a span of 17 bases. CDR3 residues: CSAWDGQTSTDTQYF. In DNA form, the CDR3 reads TGCAGCGCCTGGGACGGACAGACTAGCACAGATACGCAGTATTTT.

This sequence joins TRBV12-3 or TRBV12-4 and TRBJ2-1; 14 bases are shared with TRBD2. The CDR3 totals 15 residues. V lost 6 bases and J lost 10; bases outside the gene matches: 8. The CDR3 sequence: CASSPTSGGAREQFF. The CDR3, as DNA: TGTGCCAGCAGCCCGACTAGCGGGGGGGCAAGGGAGCAGTTCTTC.

The chain recombines TRBV20-1 with TRBJ2-1; 10 positions match TRBD2. The CDR3 runs 15 residues. V lost 5 bases to trimming and J lost 7 bases; unmatched junction nucleotides: 11. The germline gives CDR1 DFQATT, CDR2 SNEGSKA (reference sequence). Written as DNA, the CDR3 is TGCAGTGCTGAAAAGATAGCGGGGGGAAGGAATGAGCAGTTCTTC. Translation: CSAEKIAGGRNEQFF.

A few counts support this clonotype. The chain carries TRBV4-1 and TRBJ1-2; the D is unclear. The V gene's germline CDR1 is MGHRA and CDR2 YSYEKL. V gave up 1 base and J gave up 5 bases, with 17 bases separating them. The CDR3 runs 16 residues. The CDR3 region is CASSQGDVREGYGYTF. The CDR3 DNA follows: TGCGCCAGCAGCCAAGGAGACGTCCGGGAGGGATATGGCTACACCTTC.